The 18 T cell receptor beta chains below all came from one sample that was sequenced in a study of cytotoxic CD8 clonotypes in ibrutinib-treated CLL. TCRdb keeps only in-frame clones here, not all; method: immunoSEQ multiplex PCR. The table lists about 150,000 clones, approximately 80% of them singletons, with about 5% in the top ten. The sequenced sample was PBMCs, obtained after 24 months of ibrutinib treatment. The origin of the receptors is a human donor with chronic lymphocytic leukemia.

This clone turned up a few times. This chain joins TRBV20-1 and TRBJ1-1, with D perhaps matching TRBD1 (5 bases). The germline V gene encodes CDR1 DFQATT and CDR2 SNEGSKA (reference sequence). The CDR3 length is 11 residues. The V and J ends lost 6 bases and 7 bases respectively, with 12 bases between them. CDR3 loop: CSAVQGFEAFF. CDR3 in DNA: TGCAGTGCCGTCCAGGGATTTGAAGCTTTCTTT.

The CDR3 is CASSPPGAGGQETQYF. DNA of the CDR3: TGTGCCAGCAGTCCCCCCGGGGCCGGGGGGCAAGAGACCCAGTACTTC. V and J are TRBV28 and TRBJ2-5, with 7 bases matching TRBD2. From germline, CDR1 is MDHEN and CDR2 SYDVKM. The ends lost 5 bases at V and 2 bases at J; junction bases unmatched: 11. This CDR3 has 16 residues.

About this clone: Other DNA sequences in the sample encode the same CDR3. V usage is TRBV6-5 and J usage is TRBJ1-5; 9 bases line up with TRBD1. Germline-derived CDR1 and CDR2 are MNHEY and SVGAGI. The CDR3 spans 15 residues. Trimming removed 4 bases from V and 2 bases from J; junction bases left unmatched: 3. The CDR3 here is CASSSDRGRNQPQHF. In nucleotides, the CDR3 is TGTGCCAGCAGTTCGGACAGGGGTCGCAATCAGCCCCAGCATTTT.

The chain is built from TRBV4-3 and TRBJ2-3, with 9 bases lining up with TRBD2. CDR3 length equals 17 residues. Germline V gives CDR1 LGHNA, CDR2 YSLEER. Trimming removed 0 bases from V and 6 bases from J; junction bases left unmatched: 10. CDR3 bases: TGCGCCAGCAGCCAAGATGGGGCGGGACTAGCTGGGGATACGCAGTATTTT. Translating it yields CASSQDGAGLAGDTQYF.

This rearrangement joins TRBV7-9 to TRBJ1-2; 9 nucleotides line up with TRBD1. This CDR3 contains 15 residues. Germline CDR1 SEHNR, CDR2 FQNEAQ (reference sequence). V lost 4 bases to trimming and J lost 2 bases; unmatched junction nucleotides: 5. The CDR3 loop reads CASSSPGQGNYGYTF. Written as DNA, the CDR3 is TGTGCCAGCAGCTCCCCCGGACAGGGGAACTATGGCTACACCTTC.

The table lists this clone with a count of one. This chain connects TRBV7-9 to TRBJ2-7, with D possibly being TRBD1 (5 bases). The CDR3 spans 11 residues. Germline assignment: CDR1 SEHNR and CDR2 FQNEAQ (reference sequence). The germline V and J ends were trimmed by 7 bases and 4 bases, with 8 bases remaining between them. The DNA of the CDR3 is TGTGCCAGCACGACAGTATACGAGCAGTACTTC. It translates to CASTTVYEQYF.

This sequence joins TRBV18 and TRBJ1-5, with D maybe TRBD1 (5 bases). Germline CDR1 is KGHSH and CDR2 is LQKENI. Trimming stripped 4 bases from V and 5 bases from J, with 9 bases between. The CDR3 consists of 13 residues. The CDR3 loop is CASSQGTDQPQHF. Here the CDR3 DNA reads TGTGCCAGCTCACAAGGGACGGATCAGCCCCAGCATTTT.

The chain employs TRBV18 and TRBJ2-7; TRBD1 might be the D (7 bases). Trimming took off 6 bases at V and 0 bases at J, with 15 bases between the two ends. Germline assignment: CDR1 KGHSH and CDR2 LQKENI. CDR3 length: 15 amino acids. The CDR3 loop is CASSRGDSSSYEQYF. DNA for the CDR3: TGTGCCAGCTCCCGCGGGGACAGCAGCTCCTACGAGCAGTACTTC.

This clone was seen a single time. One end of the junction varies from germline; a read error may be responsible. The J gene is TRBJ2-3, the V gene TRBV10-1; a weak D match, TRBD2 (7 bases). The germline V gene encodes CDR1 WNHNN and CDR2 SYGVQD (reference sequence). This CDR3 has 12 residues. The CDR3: CASSEGGGQGNF. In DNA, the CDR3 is TGCGCCAGCAGTGAGGGGGGGGGCCAGGGGAATTTT.

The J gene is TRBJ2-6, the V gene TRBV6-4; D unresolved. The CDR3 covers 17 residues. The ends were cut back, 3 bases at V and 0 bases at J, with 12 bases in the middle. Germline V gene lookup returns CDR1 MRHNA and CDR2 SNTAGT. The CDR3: CASSEIGRTSGANVLTF. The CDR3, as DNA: TGTGCCAGCAGTGAGATAGGGCGGACCTCTGGGGCCAACGTCCTGACTTTC.

CDR3 region: CASSLGRPNSGNTIYF. The DNA of the CDR3 is TGTGCCAGCAGCTTGGGCAGGCCCAACTCTGGAAACACCATATATTTT. The V and J genes are TRBV5-4 and TRBJ1-3, with unresolved D. The length of the CDR3 is 16 residues. The germline V and J ends were trimmed by 0 bases and 0 bases, with 10 bases remaining between them. CDR1 SGHNT and CDR2 YYREEE come from the germline V gene (reference sequence).

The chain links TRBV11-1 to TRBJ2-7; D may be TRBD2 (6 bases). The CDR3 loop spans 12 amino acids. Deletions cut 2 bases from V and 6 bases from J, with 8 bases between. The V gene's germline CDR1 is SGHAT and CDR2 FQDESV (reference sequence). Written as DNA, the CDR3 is TGTGCCAGCAGCTTAATGGAGGGCGAGCAGTACTTC. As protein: CASSLMEGEQYF. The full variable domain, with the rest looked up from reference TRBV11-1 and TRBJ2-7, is EAEVAQSPRYKITEKSQAVAFWCDPISGHATLYWYRQILGQGPELLVQFQDESVVDDSQLPKDRFSAERLKGVDSTLKIQPAELGDSAMYLCASSLMEGEQYFGPGTRLTVT.

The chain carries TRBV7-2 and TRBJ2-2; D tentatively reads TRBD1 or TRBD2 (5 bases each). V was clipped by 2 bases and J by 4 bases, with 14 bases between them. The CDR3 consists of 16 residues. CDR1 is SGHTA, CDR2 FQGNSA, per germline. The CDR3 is CASSLWSGGGTGELFF. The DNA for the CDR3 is TGTGCCAGCAGCTTATGGAGCGGTGGGGGCACCGGGGAGCTGTTTTTT.

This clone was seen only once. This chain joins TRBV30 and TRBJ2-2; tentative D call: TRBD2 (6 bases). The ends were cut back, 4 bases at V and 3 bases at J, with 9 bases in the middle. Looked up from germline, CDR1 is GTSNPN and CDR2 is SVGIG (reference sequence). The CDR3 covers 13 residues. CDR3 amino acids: CAWTGEDTGELFF. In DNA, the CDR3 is TGTGCCTGGACGGGGGAGGACACCGGGGAGCTGTTTTTT. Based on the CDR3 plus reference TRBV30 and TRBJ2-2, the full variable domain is SQTIHQWPATLVQPVGSPLSLECTVEGTSNPNLYWYRQAAGRGLQLLFYSVGIGQISSEVPQNLSASRPQDRQFILSSKKLLLSDSGFYLCAWTGEDTGELFFGEGSRLTVL.

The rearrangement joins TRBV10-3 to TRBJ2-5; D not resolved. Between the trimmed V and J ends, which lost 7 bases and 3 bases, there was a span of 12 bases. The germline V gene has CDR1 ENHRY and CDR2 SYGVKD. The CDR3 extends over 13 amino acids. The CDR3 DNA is TGTGCCATCACGTCGGGTCTCGAAGAGACCCAGTACTTC. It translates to CAITSGLEETQYF.

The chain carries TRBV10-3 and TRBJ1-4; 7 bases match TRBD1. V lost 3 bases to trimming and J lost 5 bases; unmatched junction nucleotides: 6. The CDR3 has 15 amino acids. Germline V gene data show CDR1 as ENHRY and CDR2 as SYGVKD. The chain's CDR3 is CAISDTGQLNEKLFF. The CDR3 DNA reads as TGTGCCATCAGTGACACGGGACAGCTAAATGAAAAACTGTTTTTT.

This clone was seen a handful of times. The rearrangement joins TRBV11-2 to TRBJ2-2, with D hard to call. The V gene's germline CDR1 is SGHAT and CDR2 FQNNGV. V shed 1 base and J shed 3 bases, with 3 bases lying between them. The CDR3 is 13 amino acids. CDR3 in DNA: TGTGCCAGCAGCTTAGGGTACACCGGGGAGCTGTTTTTT. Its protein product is CASSLGYTGELFF.

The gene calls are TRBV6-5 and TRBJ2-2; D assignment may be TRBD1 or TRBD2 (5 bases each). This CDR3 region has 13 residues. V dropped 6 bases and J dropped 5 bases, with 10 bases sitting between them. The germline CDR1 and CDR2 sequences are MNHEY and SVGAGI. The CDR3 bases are TGTGCCAGCAGGAGGGGAGTTACCGGGGAGCTGTTTTTT. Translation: CASRRGVTGELFF.